This record concerns one TCR beta chain sequence. J was trimmed by 3 bases and V by 5 bases; bases with no gene match: 3. Per germline, CDR1 MNHNS and CDR2 SASEGT. There are 15 residues in the CDR3. The time point denotes: after dendritic cell vaccination, including at tumor progression/relapse. This entry is derived from a study of glioma-infiltrating T cells after dendritic cell vaccination. Assay: immunoSEQ multiplex PCR; the TCRdb copy retains only in-frame clones and omits some. The sample lists 55,000 to 75,000 clones, approximately 80% occurring once. V gene TRBV6-1 combines with J gene TRBJ2-1; 11 bases match TRBD2. Sample: blood, taken after dendritic cell vaccination. The TCR was taken from a human donor with glioblastoma. CDR3 nucleotides: TGTGCCAGCAGTCCCCTAGCGGGGGGCTACAATGAGCAGTTCTTC. Protein product: CASSPLAGGYNEQFF.